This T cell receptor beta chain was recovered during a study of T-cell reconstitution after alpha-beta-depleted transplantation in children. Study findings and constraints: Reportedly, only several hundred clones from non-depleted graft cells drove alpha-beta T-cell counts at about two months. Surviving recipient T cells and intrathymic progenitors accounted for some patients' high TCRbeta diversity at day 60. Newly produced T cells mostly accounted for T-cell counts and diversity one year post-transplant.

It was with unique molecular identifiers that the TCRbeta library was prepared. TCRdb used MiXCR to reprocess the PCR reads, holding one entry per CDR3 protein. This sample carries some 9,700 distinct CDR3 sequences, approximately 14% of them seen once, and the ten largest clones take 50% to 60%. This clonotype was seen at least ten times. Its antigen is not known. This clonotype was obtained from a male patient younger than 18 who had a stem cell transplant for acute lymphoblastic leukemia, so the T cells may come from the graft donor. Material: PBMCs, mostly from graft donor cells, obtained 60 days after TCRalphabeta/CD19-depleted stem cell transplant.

The CDR3 spells CASSLGQGRYEQYF. For the CDR3, the DNA is TGTGCCAGCAGCCTTGGACAGGGGCGGTACGAGCAGTACTTC. The V and J genes are TRBV7-2 and TRBJ2-7, with TRBD1 matching 9 bases. V dropped 5 bases and J dropped 4; count of bases not matched to a gene: 6. This CDR3 comprises 14 residues. In germline, CDR1 is SGHTA, CDR2 FQGNSA. The complete variable domain, with remaining parts taken from reference TRBV7-2 and TRBJ2-7, reads GAGVSQSPSNKVTEKGKDVELRCDPISGHTALYWYRQSLGQGLEFLIYFQGNSAPDKSGLPSDRFSAERTGGSVSTLTIQRTQQEDSAVYLCASSLGQGRYEQYFGPGTRLTVT.